The rows below give T cell receptor beta chains drawn from one sample of a study of human T cells and chemical hapten exposure. TCRdb re-derived calls from the RACE reads in MiXCR, one entry per CDR3 protein. The sample includes roughly 75,000 distinct CDR3 sequences, about 9.2% of them seen just once. Sequenced: whole blood. Receptors were obtained from a female donor in good health. Some clones in this sample may be carry-over from other donors' samples. The CDR3 runs from the conserved cysteine through the conserved F or W. D genes are given only for firm matches. A clone size is listed for some rows: how often the clone was seen (once, few, many), or a class if it is expanded.

clone_size	cdr3_length	d_call	v_call	j_call	cdr3_aa	cdr3_nt
many	13	NA	TRBV12-3/TRBV12-4	TRBJ2-1	CASTNIWGNEQFF	TGTGCCAGCACCAACATTTGGGGGAATGAGCAGTTCTTC
NA	14	NA	TRBV23-1	TRBJ2-2	CASSPPTNTGELFF	TGCGCCAGCAGTCCGCCGACGAACACCGGGGAGCTGTTTTTT
many	14	NA	TRBV20-1	TRBJ1-2	CSARDHGASYGYTF	TGCAGTGCTAGAGATCACGGCGCCAGCTATGGCTACACCTTC
many	15	TRBD1	TRBV12-3/TRBV12-4	TRBJ1-5	CASSRDRGLSQPQHF	TGTGCCAGCAGCCGGGACAGGGGTCTCTCTCAGCCCCAGCATTTT
NA	17	NA	TRBV5-1	TRBJ2-6	CASSYSTGPSGANVLTF	TGCGCCAGCAGCTACTCGACAGGACCCTCTGGGGCCAACGTCCTGACTTTC
NA	15	NA	TRBV19	TRBJ2-1	CATTRGHLGGNEQFF	TGTGCCACCACCCGGGGACATCTTGGGGGGAATGAGCAGTTCTTC
NA	15	NA	TRBV20-1	TRBJ1-4	CSARGLGVTNEKLFF	TGCAGTGCTAGAGGATTAGGGGTCACTAATGAAAAACTGTTTTTT
few	17	NA	TRBV6-6	TRBJ2-1	CASSYSSSGIRDNEQFF	TGTGCCAGCAGTTACTCGAGTTCAGGGATCCGGGACAATGAGCAGTTCTTC
once	14	NA	TRBV12-3/TRBV12-4	TRBJ1-4	CASSRTETNEKLFF	TGTGCCAGCAGCCGGACTGAGACTAATGAAAAACTGTTTTTT
many	18	NA	TRBV6-5	TRBJ1-1	CASSSSSGRGRMNTEAFF	TGTGCCAGCAGTTCCTCCTCGGGGAGGGGAAGGATGAACACTGAAGCTTTCTTT
few	11	NA	TRBV4-1	TRBJ2-3	CASSSLNTQYF	TGCGCCAGCAGCTCTCTCAATACGCAGTATTTT
few	13	NA	TRBV5-1	TRBJ1-1	CASRDNQGLEAFF	TGCGCCAGCAGAGATAACCAGGGTCTTGAAGCTTTCTTT
many	13	TRBD1	TRBV7-9	TRBJ2-7	CASRETGRYEQYF	TGTGCCAGCAGGGAGACAGGGCGCTACGAGCAGTACTTC
many	17	TRBD2	TRBV12-3/TRBV12-4	TRBJ2-1	CASQTLGLAGGYNEQFF	TGTGCCAGCCAAACACTGGGGCTAGCGGGGGGCTACAATGAGCAGTTCTTC
NA	17	TRBD1	TRBV3-1	TRBJ1-2	CASSQDVGEGARNGYTF	TGTGCCAGCAGCCAAGATGTCGGGGAGGGGGCGCGGAATGGCTACACCTTC
NA	14	TRBD2	TRBV2	TRBJ2-7	CASGGLAGADEQYF	TGTGCCAGCGGTGGACTAGCGGGGGCCGACGAGCAGTACTTC
many	15	TRBD1	TRBV7-2	TRBJ2-7	CASSLDGTERYEQYF	TGTGCCAGCAGCTTAGACGGGACAGAGCGCTACGAGCAGTACTTC
few	17	TRBD1	TRBV27	TRBJ2-3	CASSPSQGDFSTDTQYF	TGTGCCAGCAGCCCTTCACAGGGGGATTTTAGCACAGATACGCAGTATTTT
many	13	NA	TRBV13	TRBJ2-5	CASSLGPGETQYF	TGTGCCAGCAGCTTAGGACCCGGAGAGACCCAGTACTTC
many	15	TRBD2	TRBV27	TRBJ2-3	CASSLAAGYTDTQYF	TGTGCCAGCAGTTTAGCAGCGGGGTACACAGATACGCAGTATTTT
NA	14	NA	TRBV12-3/TRBV12-4	TRBJ1-1	CASSLLAGNTEAFF	TGTGCCAGCAGTCTCCTGGCGGGGAACACTGAAGCTTTCTTT
NA	16	TRBD2	TRBV7-2	TRBJ2-7	CASSPRLAVGTYEQYF	TGTGCCAGCAGCCCTCGCCTAGCGGTCGGGACCTACGAGCAGTACTTC
NA	16	NA	TRBV12-3/TRBV12-4	TRBJ1-4	CASTRATGKGAEKLFF	TGTGCCAGCACCCGAGCTACTGGGAAGGGTGCCGAAAAACTGTTTTTT
few	15	NA	TRBV5-4	TRBJ2-3	CASSPGTRITDTQYF	TGTGCCAGCAGCCCAGGGACACGAATCACAGATACGCAGTATTTT
NA	17	NA	TRBV6-5	TRBJ2-3	CASSPEYRAYNPDTQYF	TGTGCCAGCAGTCCCGAATACAGAGCCTATAATCCCGATACGCAGTATTTT
NA	16	TRBD1	TRBV18	TRBJ1-1	CASSPKGAGGPIEAFF	TGTGCCAGCTCACCCAAAGGGGCAGGGGGCCCGATTGAAGCTTTCTTT
NA	16	NA	TRBV7-7	TRBJ2-1	CASRFGGGEPYNEQFF	TGTGCTAGCAGGTTCGGCGGCGGGGAACCTTACAATGAGCAGTTCTTC
many	16	NA	TRBV20-1	TRBJ2-2	CSARNQGMGRTGELFF	TGCAGTGCTAGAAATCAGGGAATGGGTAGAACCGGGGAGCTGTTTTTT
many	16	TRBD1	TRBV5-5	TRBJ2-3	CASSFDTGASTDTQYF	TGTGCCAGCAGCTTTGATACAGGGGCGAGCACAGATACGCAGTATTTT
NA	14	NA	TRBV5-1	TRBJ1-2	CASSGETVYYGYTF	TGCGCCAGCAGCGGTGAGACAGTCTACTATGGCTACACCTTC
NA	17	NA	TRBV28	TRBJ2-7	CASSLAPPVVRLYEQYF	TGTGCCAGCAGTTTGGCCCCGCCGGTTGTCAGGCTCTACGAGCAGTACTTC
NA	15	NA	TRBV7-9	TRBJ1-1	CASSPRGGGGVEAFF	TGTGCCAGCAGTCCCCGGGGGGGAGGTGGCGTGGAAGCTTTCTTT
few	11	NA	TRBV12-3/TRBV12-4	TRBJ2-1	CALLRGGEQFF	TGTGCCCTCCTGCGGGGCGGTGAGCAGTTCTTC
NA	17	NA	TRBV4-3	TRBJ2-3	CASSQDAARAYTDTQYF	TGCGCCAGCAGCCAAGATGCTGCCAGGGCCTACACAGATACGCAGTATTTT
many	15	NA	TRBV20-1	TRBJ2-7	CSARDVTAPLGEQYF	TGCAGTGCTAGAGATGTCACAGCTCCTCTGGGAGAGCAGTACTTC
many	13	NA	TRBV7-2	TRBJ2-7	CASRSENLYEQYF	TGTGCCAGCAGATCTGAGAATCTTTACGAGCAGTACTTC
few	17	TRBD1	TRBV7-9	TRBJ2-3	CASSILRGTGEGFTQYF	TGTGCCAGCAGCATCCTCCGTGGGACAGGGGAAGGATTTACGCAGTATTTT
few	14	NA	TRBV7-8	TRBJ2-6	CASSRSAGANVLTF	TGTGCCAGCAGCCGATCGGCTGGGGCCAACGTCCTGACTTTC
many	13	NA	TRBV2	TRBJ1-1	CASSGQGGTEAFF	TGTGCCAGCAGTGGGCAGGGTGGGACTGAAGCTTTCTTT
NA	15	NA	TRBV15	TRBJ1-3	CATSRDRTAGNTIYF	TGTGCCACCAGCAGAGATCGGACAGCTGGAAACACCATATATTTT
few	17	TRBD1	TRBV7-4	TRBJ1-5	CASSRGTGGLWNQPQHF	TGTGCCAGCAGCCGAGGGACAGGGGGACTTTGGAATCAGCCCCAGCATTTT
few	13	TRBD1	TRBV30	TRBJ2-7	CAWSGNRGSEQYF	TGTGCCTGGAGTGGGAACAGGGGCAGCGAGCAGTACTTC
many	18	NA	TRBV2	TRBJ2-4	CASSLQAIRPLAKNIQYF	TGTGCCAGCAGTCTCCAAGCGATCAGGCCCCTAGCCAAAAACATTCAGTACTTC
NA	18	TRBD2	TRBV4-1	TRBJ2-7	CASSQPLLRLAGAYEQYF	TGCGCCAGCAGCCAGCCCCTACTGCGACTAGCGGGGGCCTACGAGCAGTACTTC
many	15	NA	TRBV3-1	TRBJ2-7	CASSQDWGRAYEQYF	TGTGCCAGCAGCCAAGATTGGGGACGGGCCTACGAGCAGTACTTC
NA	15	NA	TRBV6-6	TRBJ2-3	CASSYRGLHTDTQYF	TGTGCCAGCAGTTACCGAGGGCTACACACAGATACGCAGTATTTT
many	14	NA	TRBV6-1	TRBJ1-5	CASTGRSLNQPQHF	TGTGCCAGCACGGGCAGGTCTCTCAATCAGCCCCAGCATTTT
many	14	NA	TRBV27	TRBJ1-2	CASSGTPANYGYTF	TGTGCCAGCAGTGGGACCCCGGCTAACTATGGCTACACCTTC